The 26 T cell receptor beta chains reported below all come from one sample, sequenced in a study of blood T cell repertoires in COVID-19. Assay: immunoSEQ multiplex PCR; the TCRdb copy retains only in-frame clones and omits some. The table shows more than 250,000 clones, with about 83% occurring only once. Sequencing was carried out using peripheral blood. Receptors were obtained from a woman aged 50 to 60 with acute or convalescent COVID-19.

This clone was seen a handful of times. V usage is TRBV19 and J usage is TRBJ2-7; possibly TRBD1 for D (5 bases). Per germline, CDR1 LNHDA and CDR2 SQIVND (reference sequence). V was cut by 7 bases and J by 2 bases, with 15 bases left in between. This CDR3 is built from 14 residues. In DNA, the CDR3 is TGTGCCAGTACCCCAGGCCAGGGCACCTACGAGCAGTACTTC. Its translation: CASTPGQGTYEQYF.

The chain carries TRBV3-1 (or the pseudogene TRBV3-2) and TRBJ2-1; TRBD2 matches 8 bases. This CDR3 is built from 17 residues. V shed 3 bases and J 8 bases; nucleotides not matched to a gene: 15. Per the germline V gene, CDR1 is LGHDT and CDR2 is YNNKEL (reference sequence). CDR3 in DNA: TGTGCCAGCAGCCAGAAAACCGGGACTAGAGGTTATCATGAGCAGTTCTTC. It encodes CASSQKTGTRGYHEQFF.

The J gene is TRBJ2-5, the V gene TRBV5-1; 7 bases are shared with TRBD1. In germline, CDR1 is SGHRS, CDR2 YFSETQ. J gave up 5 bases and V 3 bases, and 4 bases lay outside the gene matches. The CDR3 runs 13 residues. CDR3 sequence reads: CASSSGQWETQYF. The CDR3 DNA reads TGCGCCAGCAGCTCGGGACAGTGGGAGACCCAGTACTTC.

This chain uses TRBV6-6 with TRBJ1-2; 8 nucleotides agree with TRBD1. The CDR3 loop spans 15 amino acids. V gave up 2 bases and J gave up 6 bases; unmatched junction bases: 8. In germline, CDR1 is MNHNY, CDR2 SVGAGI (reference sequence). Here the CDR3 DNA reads TGTGCCAGCAGTTACCGGGCAGGGGGCGAGGATGGCTACACCTTC. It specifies CASSYRAGGEDGYTF.

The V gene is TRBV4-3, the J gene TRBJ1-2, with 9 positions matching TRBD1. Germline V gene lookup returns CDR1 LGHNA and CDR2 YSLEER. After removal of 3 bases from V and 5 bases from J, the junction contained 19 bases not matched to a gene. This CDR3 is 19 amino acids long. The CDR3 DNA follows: TGCGCCAGCAGCCATATAAGACAACTGGAGGGACAGGGAGGTTATGGCTACACCTTC. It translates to CASSHIRQLEGQGGYGYTF.

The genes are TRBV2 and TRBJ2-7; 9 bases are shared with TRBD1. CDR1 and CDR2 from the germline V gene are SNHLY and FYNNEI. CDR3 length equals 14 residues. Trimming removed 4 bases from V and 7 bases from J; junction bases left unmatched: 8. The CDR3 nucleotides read TGTGCCAGCAGTGCTGAACAGGGGGCAGGAGAGCAGTACTTC. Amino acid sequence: CASSAEQGAGEQYF.

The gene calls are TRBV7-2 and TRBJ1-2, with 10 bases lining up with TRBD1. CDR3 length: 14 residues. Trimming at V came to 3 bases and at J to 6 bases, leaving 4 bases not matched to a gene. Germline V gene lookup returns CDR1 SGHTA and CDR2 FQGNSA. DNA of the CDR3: TGTGCCAGCAGCTTGACAGGGGGCGACGATGGCTACACCTTC. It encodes CASSLTGGDDGYTF.

The CDR3 bases are TGTGCCAGCAGCGTAGATTCTTGGCGGGGGGGAAATGAGCAGTTCTTC. It translates to CASSVDSWRGGNEQFF. The chain has TRBV9 and TRBJ2-1, with 9 bases aligning to TRBD2. In germline, CDR1 is SGDLS, CDR2 YYNGEE. V gave up 0 bases and J gave up 7 bases; unmatched junction bases: 8. The CDR3 has 16 amino acids.

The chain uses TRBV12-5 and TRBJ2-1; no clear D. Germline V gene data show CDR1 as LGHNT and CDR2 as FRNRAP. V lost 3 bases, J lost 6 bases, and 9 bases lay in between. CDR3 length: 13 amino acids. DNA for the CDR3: TGTGCTAGTGGTTTCCCACCGGGCAATGAGCAGTTCTTC. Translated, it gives CASGFPPGNEQFF. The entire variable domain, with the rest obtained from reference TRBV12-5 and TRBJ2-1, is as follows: DARVTQTPRHKVTEMGQEVTMRCQPILGHNTVFWYRQTMMQGLELLAYFRNRAPLDDSGMPKDRFSAEMPDATLATLKIQPSEPRDSAVYFCASGFPPGNEQFFGPGTRLTVL.

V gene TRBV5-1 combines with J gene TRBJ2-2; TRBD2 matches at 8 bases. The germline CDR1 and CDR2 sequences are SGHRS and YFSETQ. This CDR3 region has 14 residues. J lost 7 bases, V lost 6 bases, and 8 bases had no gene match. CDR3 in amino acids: CASTGGLPLGELFF. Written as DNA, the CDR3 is TGCGCCAGCACGGGGGGGCTCCCCCTCGGGGAGCTGTTTTTT.

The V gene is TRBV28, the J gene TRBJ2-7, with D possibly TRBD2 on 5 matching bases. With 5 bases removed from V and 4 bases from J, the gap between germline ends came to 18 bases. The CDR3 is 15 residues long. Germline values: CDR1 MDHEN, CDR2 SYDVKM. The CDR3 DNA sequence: TGTGCCAGCAGTCCTTGGGATGTAGCGCGGTACGAGCAGTACTTC. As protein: CASSPWDVARYEQYF.

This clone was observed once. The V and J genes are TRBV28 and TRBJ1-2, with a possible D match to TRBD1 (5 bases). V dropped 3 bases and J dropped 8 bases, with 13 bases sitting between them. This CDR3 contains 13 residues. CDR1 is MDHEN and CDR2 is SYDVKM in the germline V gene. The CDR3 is CASSFSGRGGYTF. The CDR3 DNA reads TGTGCCAGCAGTTTTTCAGGGCGGGGCGGCTACACCTTC.

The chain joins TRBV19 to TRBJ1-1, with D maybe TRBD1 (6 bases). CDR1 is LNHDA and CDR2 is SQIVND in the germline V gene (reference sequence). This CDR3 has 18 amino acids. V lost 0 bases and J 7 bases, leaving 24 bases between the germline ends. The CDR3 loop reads CASSIDSGKLGGDYEAFF. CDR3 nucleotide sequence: TGTGCCAGTAGTATAGATTCGGGGAAGCTAGGGGGGGACTATGAAGCTTTCTTT.

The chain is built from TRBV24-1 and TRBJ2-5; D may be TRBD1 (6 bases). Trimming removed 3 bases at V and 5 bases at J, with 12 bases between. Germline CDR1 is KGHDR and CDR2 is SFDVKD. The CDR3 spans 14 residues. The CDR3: CATSDPGQGETQYF. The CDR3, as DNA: TGTGCCACCAGTGATCCCGGGCAGGGGGAGACCCAGTACTTC.

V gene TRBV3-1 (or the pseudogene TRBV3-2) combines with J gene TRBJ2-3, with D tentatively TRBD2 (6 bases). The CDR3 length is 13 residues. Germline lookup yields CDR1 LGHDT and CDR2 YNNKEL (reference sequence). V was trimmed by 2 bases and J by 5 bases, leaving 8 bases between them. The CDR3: CASSQPAGDTQYF. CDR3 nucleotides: TGTGCCAGCAGCCAACCAGCGGGAGATACGCAGTATTTT.

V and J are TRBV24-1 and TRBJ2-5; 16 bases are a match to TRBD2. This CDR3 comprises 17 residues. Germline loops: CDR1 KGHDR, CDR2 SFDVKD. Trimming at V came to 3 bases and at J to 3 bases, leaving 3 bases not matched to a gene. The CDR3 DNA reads TGTGCCACCAGTGATCCGGGACTAGCGGGAGGGGAAGAGACCCAGTACTTC. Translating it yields CATSDPGLAGGEETQYF.

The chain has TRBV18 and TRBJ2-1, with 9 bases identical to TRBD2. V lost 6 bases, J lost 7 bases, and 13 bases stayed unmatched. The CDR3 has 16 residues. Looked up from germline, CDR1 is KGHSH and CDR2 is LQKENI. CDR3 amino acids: CASSLVAGVGWNEQFF. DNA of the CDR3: TGTGCCAGCTCTCTAGTAGCGGGAGTGGGGTGGAATGAGCAGTTCTTC.

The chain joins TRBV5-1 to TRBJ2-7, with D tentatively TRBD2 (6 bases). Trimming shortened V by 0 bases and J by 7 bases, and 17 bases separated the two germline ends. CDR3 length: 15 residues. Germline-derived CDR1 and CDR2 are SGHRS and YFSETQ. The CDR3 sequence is CASSLGGTLPMEQYF. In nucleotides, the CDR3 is TGCGCCAGCAGCTTGGGGGGGACTCTTCCAATGGAGCAGTACTTC.

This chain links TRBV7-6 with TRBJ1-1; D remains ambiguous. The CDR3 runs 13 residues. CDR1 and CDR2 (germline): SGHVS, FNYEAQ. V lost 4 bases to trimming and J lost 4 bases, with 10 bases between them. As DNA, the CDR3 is TGTGCCAGCAGCTATTCCCCGTCCACTGAAGCTTTCTTT. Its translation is CASSYSPSTEAFF.

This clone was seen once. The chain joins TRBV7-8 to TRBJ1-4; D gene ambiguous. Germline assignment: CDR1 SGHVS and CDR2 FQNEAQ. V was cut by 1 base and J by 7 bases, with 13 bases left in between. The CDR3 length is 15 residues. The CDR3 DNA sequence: TGTGCCAGCAGCTTAGGGAGGGTGTTCGGTGAAAAACTGTTTTTT. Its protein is CASSLGRVFGEKLFF.

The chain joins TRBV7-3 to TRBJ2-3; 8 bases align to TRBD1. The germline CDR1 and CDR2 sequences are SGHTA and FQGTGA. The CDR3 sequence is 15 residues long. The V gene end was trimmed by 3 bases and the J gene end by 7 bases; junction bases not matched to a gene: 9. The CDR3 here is CASSFQGAPSHTQYF. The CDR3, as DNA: TGTGCCAGCAGCTTCCAGGGGGCCCCGTCGCATACGCAGTATTTT. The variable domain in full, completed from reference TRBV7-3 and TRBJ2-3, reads GAGVSQTPSNKVTEKGKYVELRCDPISGHTALYWYRQSLGQGPEFLIYFQGTGAADDSGLPNDRFFAVRPEGSVSTLKIQRTERGDSAVYLCASSFQGAPSHTQYFGPGTRLTVL.

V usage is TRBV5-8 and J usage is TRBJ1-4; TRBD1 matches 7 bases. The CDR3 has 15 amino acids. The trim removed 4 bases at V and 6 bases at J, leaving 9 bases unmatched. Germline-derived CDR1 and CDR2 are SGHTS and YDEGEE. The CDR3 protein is CASSKAGTAYEKLFF. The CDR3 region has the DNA TGTGCCAGCAGCAAAGCCGGGACAGCCTATGAAAAACTGTTTTTT.

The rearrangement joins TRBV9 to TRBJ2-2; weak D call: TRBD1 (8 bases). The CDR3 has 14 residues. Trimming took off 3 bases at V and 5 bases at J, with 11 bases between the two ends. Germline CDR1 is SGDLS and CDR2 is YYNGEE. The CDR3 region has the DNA TGTGCCAGCAGCGCACAGGGGGGGACCGGGGAGCTGTTTTTT. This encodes CASSAQGGTGELFF.

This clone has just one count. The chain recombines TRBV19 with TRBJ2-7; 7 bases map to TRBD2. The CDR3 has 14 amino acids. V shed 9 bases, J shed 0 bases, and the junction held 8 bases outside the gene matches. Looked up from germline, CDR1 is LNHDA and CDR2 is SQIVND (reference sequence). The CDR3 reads CASEAGLGSYEQYF. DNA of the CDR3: TGTGCCAGCGAAGCGGGATTAGGCTCCTACGAGCAGTACTTC.

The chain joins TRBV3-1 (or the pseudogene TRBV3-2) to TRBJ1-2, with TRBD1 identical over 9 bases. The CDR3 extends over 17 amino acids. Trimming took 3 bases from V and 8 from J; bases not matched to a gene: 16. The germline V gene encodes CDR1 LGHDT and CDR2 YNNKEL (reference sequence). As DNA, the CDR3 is TGTGCCAGCAGCCATCAACGAGGTACCGGGACAGGGAACGGCTACACCTTC. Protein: CASSHQRGTGTGNGYTF.

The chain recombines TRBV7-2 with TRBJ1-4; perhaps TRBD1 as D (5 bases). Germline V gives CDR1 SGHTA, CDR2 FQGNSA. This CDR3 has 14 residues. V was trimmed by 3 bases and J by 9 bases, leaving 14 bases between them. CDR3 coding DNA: TGTGCCAGCAGCTTCCGCAGGGAATCGCAAAAACTGTTTTTT. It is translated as CASSFRRESQKLFF.